Below are 17 T cell receptor beta chains sequenced from a single sample in a study of cytomegalovirus exposure and HLA in healthy donors (dated by TCRdb to 2015 to 2018). Preparation of the library involved the immunoSEQ multiplex PCR assay. For the multiplex PCR, a mixture combining 60 forward primers for TCR Vbeta segments and 13 reverse primers for TCR Jbeta segments was used. As stored in TCRdb, this immuneACCESS dataset retains in-frame rearrangements with V and J assigned. A fraction of the clones does not appear; measured against another copy, unresolved V genes explain less than half of the discrepancy, and the remainder lacks a known reason. The sample profile shows about 270,000 clones; 65% to 85% of them were found once. Clones ranked in the top ten supply around 2% of the sample. Sequenced sample: PBMCs. These receptor sequences come from a female donor in good health and CMV-seronegative.

V and J are TRBV27 and TRBJ1-1; D ambiguous. The CDR3 is made up of 13 amino acids. Per germline, CDR1 MNHEY and CDR2 SMNVEV (reference sequence). V was shortened by 2 bases and J by 1 base, with 5 bases between the two germline ends. The CDR3 nucleotides read TGTGCCAGCAGTTTAGTCGGGAACACTGAAGCTTTCTTT. It codes for CASSLVGNTEAFF.

This chain connects TRBV18 to TRBJ2-6; D is ambiguous. CDR1 is KGHSH and CDR2 is LQKENI in the germline V gene. The CDR3 contains 15 residues. V shed 4 bases and J shed 0 bases, with 7 bases lying between them. CDR3: CASSLESSGANVLTF. The CDR3 DNA reads TGTGCCAGCTCACTCGAGAGCTCTGGGGCCAACGTCCTGACTTTC.

The gene calls are TRBV5-1 and TRBJ1-5; D is perhaps TRBD1 (6 bases). V lost 4 bases and J lost 1, with 12 bases in between. Germline V gives CDR1 SGHRS, CDR2 YFSETQ. CDR3 length equals 15 residues. The CDR3: CASSITGSSNQPQHF. As DNA, the CDR3 is TGCGCCAGCAGCATAACAGGGTCGAGCAATCAGCCCCAGCATTTT.

This clone was counted between two and nine times. The V call is TRBV6-5, the J call TRBJ2-7, with 10 bases aligning to TRBD2. Looked up from germline, CDR1 is MNHEY and CDR2 is SVGAGI. The CDR3 runs 16 residues. The V gene end was trimmed by 0 bases and the J gene end by 3 bases; junction bases not matched to a gene: 5. CDR3 sequence (DNA): TGTGCCAGCAGTTACTCAGGACTAGCGGAGATCTACGAGCAGTACTTC. This translates into CASSYSGLAEIYEQYF.

Here the CDR3 reads CASTSSAGSYNEQFF. In DNA form, the CDR3 reads TGCGCCAGCACCTCAAGTGCCGGTTCCTACAATGAGCAGTTCTTC. The genes are TRBV4-1 and TRBJ2-1; no clear D. Germline V CDR1 and CDR2: MGHRA, YSYEKL. V was shortened by 7 bases and J by 1 base, with 14 bases between the two germline ends. The CDR3 runs 15 residues.

The rearrangement joins TRBV7-2 to TRBJ2-5; TRBD2 aligns across 7 bases. This CDR3 is built from 16 residues. V was pared by 4 bases and J by 5 bases, with 13 bases of the junction left unmatched. Germline V lookup: CDR1 SGHTA, CDR2 FQGNSA. The CDR3 DNA reads TGTGCCAGCAGCTCTACGACGGGACTCGGGGGGGAGACCCAGTACTTC. Its translation: CASSSTTGLGGETQYF.

V usage is TRBV7-3 and J usage is TRBJ1-1; 7 nucleotides line up with TRBD1. Germline assignment: CDR1 SGHTA and CDR2 FQGTGA. The CDR3 has 14 residues. The V segment lost 4 bases and the J segment 0 bases; nucleotides outside the gene matches: 2. In nucleotides, the CDR3 is TGTGCCAGCAGCTCGGGACAGCTGAACACTGAAGCTTTCTTT. Translation: CASSSGQLNTEAFF.

For the CDR3, the DNA is TGTGCCAGCAGCAATCAGGGGACTGGAAACACCATATATTTT. Its protein is CASSNQGTGNTIYF. The J gene is TRBJ1-3, the V gene TRBV6-5; tentatively, D is TRBD1 (6 bases). V was cut by 6 bases and J by 2 bases, with 11 bases left in between. The germline CDR1 and CDR2 sequences are MNHEY and SVGAGI. This CDR3 has 14 residues.

This clone was counted a single time. The chain combines TRBV28 with TRBJ2-7; the D is unclear. Germline CDR1 and CDR2: MDHEN and SYDVKM. There are 12 residues in the CDR3. Trimming took off 5 bases at V and 6 bases at J, with 11 bases between the two ends. In nucleotides, the CDR3 is TGTGCCAGCAGTCAACTATCGGGCGAGCAGTACTTC. It codes for CASSQLSGEQYF. Using reference TRBV28 and TRBJ2-7 for the parts outside the CDR3, the full variable domain is DVKVTQSSRYLVKRTGEKVFLECVQDMDHENMFWYRQDPGLGLRLIYFSYDVKMKEKGDIPEGYSVSREKKERFSLILESASTNQTSMYLCASSQLSGEQYFGPGTRLTVT.

The chain links TRBV7-2 to TRBJ2-7; TRBD1 is a possible D gene (6 bases). The length of the CDR3 is 15 residues. CDR1 is SGHTA, CDR2 FQGNSA, per germline. The V end was cut by 3 bases, the J end by 2 bases, with 14 bases between. The CDR3 sequence: CASSFQGPQPYEQYF. In DNA form, the CDR3 reads TGTGCCAGCAGCTTTCAGGGGCCCCAGCCCTACGAGCAGTACTTC.

V gene TRBV28 combines with J gene TRBJ2-5; maybe TRBD1 (6 bases). Germline V CDR1 and CDR2: MDHEN, SYDVKM. Between the trimmed V and J ends, which lost 2 bases and 6 bases, there was a span of 10 bases. CDR3 size: 13 residues. CDR3 region: CASSLGGPKTQYF. For the CDR3, the DNA is TGTGCCAGCAGTTTAGGGGGCCCGAAGACCCAGTACTTC. Based on the CDR3 plus reference TRBV28 and TRBJ2-5, the full variable domain is DVKVTQSSRYLVKRTGEKVFLECVQDMDHENMFWYRQDPGLGLRLIYFSYDVKMKEKGDIPEGYSVSREKKERFSLILESASTNQTSMYLCASSLGGPKTQYFGPGTRLLVL.

V is TRBV27 and J is TRBJ1-4; 8 positions match TRBD1. The CDR3 totals 14 residues. The V and J ends lost 7 bases and 4 bases, in that order; junction bases with no gene match: 5. In germline, CDR1 is MNHEY, CDR2 SMNVEV (reference sequence). CDR3 DNA sequence: TGTGCCAGCAACACAGGGGGTTTTAATGAAAAACTGTTTTTT. It is translated as CASNTGGFNEKLFF.

The V and J genes are TRBV27 and TRBJ2-1; no reliable D call. Germline V gives CDR1 MNHEY, CDR2 SMNVEV (reference sequence). This CDR3 is 13 amino acids long. The V and J ends lost 6 bases and 3 bases respectively, with 9 bases between them. CDR3 in amino acids: CASRPIVYNEQFF. As DNA, the CDR3 is TGTGCCAGCAGACCTATTGTCTACAATGAGCAGTTCTTC.

V usage is TRBV5-6 and J usage is TRBJ2-5, with 7 positions matching TRBD1. The DNA matches TRBJ2-7 better at its end, which makes the J call doubtful. CDR3 size: 14 residues. Per the germline V gene, CDR1 is SGHDT and CDR2 is YYEEEE. Written as DNA, the CDR3 is TGTGCCAGCAGACCGGGACAGAGCTCCTACGAGCAGTACTTC. Its translation is CASRPGQSSYEQYF.

V and J are TRBV4-1 and TRBJ2-1; 9 bases match TRBD2. The junction had 9 bases not matched to a gene; V was cut back by 0 bases and J by 6 bases. Germline CDR1 MGHRA, CDR2 YSYEKL. The CDR3 spans 17 residues. Written as DNA, the CDR3 is TGCGCCAGCAGCCAAGATCCCACTAGCGGGTTGATCAATGAGCAGTTCTTC. The encoded protein is CASSQDPTSGLINEQFF.

V gene TRBV6-1 combines with J gene TRBJ2-5, with D possibly being TRBD2 (6 bases). V lost 1 base, J lost 5 bases, and 11 bases lay in between. Germline V lookup: CDR1 MNHNS, CDR2 SASEGT. This CDR3 comprises 14 residues. In DNA, the CDR3 is TGTGCCAGCAGTGAAGGGCGGGGCAGGGAGACCCAGTACTTC. Translation gives CASSEGRGRETQYF.

Comments on this clone: The limits of the CDR3 on the DNA are not certain, so only TCRdb's listed CDR3 is given. The V call is TRBV6-1, the J call TRBJ1-1; whether TRBD1, the table's D call, matches the DNA was not checked. CDR1 and CDR2 from the germline V gene are MNHNS and SASEGT. The CDR3 region is 14 residues in length, termini included. The CDR3 protein is CASSTSTRNTEAFF.